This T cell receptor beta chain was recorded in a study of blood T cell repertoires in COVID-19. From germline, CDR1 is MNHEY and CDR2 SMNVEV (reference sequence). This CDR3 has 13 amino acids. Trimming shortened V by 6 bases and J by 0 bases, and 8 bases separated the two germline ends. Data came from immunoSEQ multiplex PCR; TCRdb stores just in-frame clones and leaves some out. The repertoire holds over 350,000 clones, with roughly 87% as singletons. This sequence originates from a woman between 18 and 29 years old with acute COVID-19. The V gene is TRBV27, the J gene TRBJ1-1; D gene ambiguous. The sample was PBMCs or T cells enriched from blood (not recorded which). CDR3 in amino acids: CASRQMMNTEAFF. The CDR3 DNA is TGTGCCAGCAGACAGATGATGAACACTGAAGCTTTCTTT.